This TCR beta chain is drawn from a study of T cell changes during pregnancy in multiple sclerosis. The CDR3 is made up of 16 amino acids. Germline-derived CDR1 and CDR2 are SGHTA and FQGNSA. The V end was cut by 3 bases, the J end by 3 bases, with 14 bases between. The repertoire was sequenced with immunoSEQ multiplex PCR; TCRdb's copy has only in-frame clones and lacks some. The sample comprises about 77,000 clones, 85% to 95% of which are singletons, and just over 2.5% rests with the top ten. V usage is TRBV7-2 and J usage is TRBJ1-4; tentatively, D is TRBD1 (6 bases). The source is a female donor in good health, enrolled as a control in a pregnancy study. Sequences were derived from peripheral blood, sampled after pregnancy. The DNA of the CDR3 is TGTGCCAGCAGCTTCAATAACAGGGCTGCTAATGAAAAACTGTTTTTT. This translates into CASSFNNRAANEKLFF.